The following is a T cell receptor (beta chain) sequence with its context. Its antigen specificity is not known. Base qualities are not provided; no much larger clone lies one nucleotide away. The sample's treatment or condition label is to be understood as: roughly 10-day PBMC culture with coronavirus spike peptide pools or control peptides (ViraFEST assay). To expand antigen-specific T cells with peptide pools and then pick out the expanded clonotypes through TCR sequencing, the study relied on the ViraFEST assay. Healthy vaccine recipients had no prior SARS-CoV-2 infection, confirmed by negative nucleocapsid antibody tests before and after vaccination. Each well held some 2 million PBMCs cultured in IMDM containing approximately 5% human AB serum and 9 to 10 IU/ml IL-2, with roughly 10 ug/ml peptide pools added. Half of the culture medium was replaced with fresh IL-2-containing medium on days 3 and 7. Once the cells had been in culture for around nine days, the EasySep CD4+ T cell isolation kit was used to isolate CD4+ T cells by negative selection. Ficoll-Paque Plus gradient centrifugation was used to isolate PBMCs from whole blood, and the isolated PBMCs were then either used fresh or cryopreserved at -140C. Culture conditions were generally each tested in triplicate wells.

This sample is drawn from a study of vaccination and CD4 T cells after COVID-19 (dated by TCRdb to between 2021 and 2024). For the study in its entirety: The convalescent cohort comprised six males and four females, including two Hispanic individuals, seven Caucasians, two Asians and one multiracial person. Participants received two doses of either the Pfizer-BioNTech BNT162b2 vaccine (n=8) or the Moderna mRNA-1273 vaccine (n=2). Post-COVID blood samples were collected from convalescent patients a median of around 96 days after diagnosis, with a range of about 30 to 161 days. Post-vaccine blood samples were collected a median of approximately 68 days after the second vaccine dose, ranging from about 13 to 250 days. Overlapping spike peptide pools from SARS-CoV-2 and from the common cold coronaviruses HCoV-NL63, HCoV-OC43 and HCoV-229E were used as culture stimuli. In control cultures, a CEFX viral epitope pool was used as positive control, an HIV-1 Nef peptide pool was used as negative control, or no peptide was added. In 10 COVID-19 convalescent patients and a few infection-naive healthy vaccine recipients, researchers compared the spike-specific CD4+ TCR repertoire from before mRNA vaccination with the repertoire from after.

The research as a whole found: Of the vaccine-specific clones found in convalescent patients, nearly all (304 of 307) were mono-reactive for SARS-CoV-2 spike instead of being cross-reactive with common cold coronaviruses. Although the median number of SARS-CoV-2-reactive clonotypes went up from some 23 after infection to 38 after vaccination, the increase was not significant. Relatively few convalescent patients were included in the study, and early timepoints after natural infection were not analyzed. Among convalescent patients, a median about 86% of the SARS-CoV-2-reactive clones seen after vaccination appeared only after vaccination, which suggests priming specific to the vaccine.

The CDR3 contains 15 residues, cysteine and phenylalanine counted. CDR3 DNA only is kept here, 45 bases in frame from base 1. Clipping removes 5 bases from V and 2 bases from J, with 8 as the unmatched junction base count. The germline V gene encodes CDR1 SGHTA and CDR2 FQGNSA. Preparation of the library involved PCR. At the Johns Hopkins FTIC core, DNA from the cultured CD4+ T cells underwent TCR sequencing with the Oncomine TCR Beta short-read assay. Genomic DNA was extracted from the cultured CD4+ T cells with the QIAamp micro DNA kit. Oncomine TCR Beta libraries made from cultured CD4+ T cells were pooled using unique dual indexes and sequenced on an Illumina iSeq 100. The original methods were these. Non-productive sequences were removed, and CDR3s that did not start with C, did not end with F or W, or were shorter than 7 amino acids were discarded. The MANAFEST web application was used to identify antigen-specific clonotypes by comparing peptide-stimulated wells against reference wells and other culture wells. For a clone to be called positive, the clone needed an FDR below 0.05, an odds ratio above 5, and a productive frequency above 0.1% in at least two of three replicate wells. A clonotype counted as cross-reactive if it showed significant expansion both in the SARS-CoV-2 spike wells and in at least one common cold coronavirus spike condition. CDR3 homology was assessed with Levenshtein distances (stringdist) and unrooted phylogenetic trees (ape) in R version 3.6.1. In-frame beta chains were kept once TCRdb had trimmed the public reads at Q25 with fastp and called clones with MiXCR. For every CDR3 protein sequence, its rows merge into one entry that carries the most common genes and DNA. The V and J calls reflect TCRdb's pipeline rather than the authors' work. This sample is represented by some 15,000 distinct CDR3 sequences; 21% of them were singletons. In total, the top ten clones hold less than 15% of the sample.

Material: CD4+ T cells from blood, cultured in vitro, obtained before SARS-CoV-2 vaccination. The clonotype originates from a human donor who received a COVID-19 vaccine. The rearrangement joined TRBV7-2 to TRBJ2-7, and 8 junction bases match TRBD2. The nucleotide sequence reads as follows: TGTGCCAGCAGCCCGCGGACGGGGGGGACCTACGAGCAGTACTTC. Translated, this gives CASSPRTGGTYEQYF.